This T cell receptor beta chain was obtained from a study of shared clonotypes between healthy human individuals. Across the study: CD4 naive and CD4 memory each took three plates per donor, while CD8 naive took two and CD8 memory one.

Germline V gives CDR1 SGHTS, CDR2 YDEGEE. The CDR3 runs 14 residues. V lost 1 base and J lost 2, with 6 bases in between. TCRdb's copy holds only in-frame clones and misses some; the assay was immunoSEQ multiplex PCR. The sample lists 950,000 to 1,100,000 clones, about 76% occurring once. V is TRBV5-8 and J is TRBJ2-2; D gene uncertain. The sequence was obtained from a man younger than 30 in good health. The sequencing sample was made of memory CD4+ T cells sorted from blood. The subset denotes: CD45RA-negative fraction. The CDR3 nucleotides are TGTGCCAGCAGCTTGAAGTACAACACCGGGGAGCTGTTTTTT. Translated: CASSLKYNTGELFF.